These 23 T cell receptor beta chains were sequenced from one sample in a study of tumor-infiltrating lymphocytes in localized non-small cell lung cancer. Produced via immunoSEQ multiplex PCR; TCRdb's table is partial and in-frame only. Among approximately 7,200 clones, approximately 71% were seen once, and the ten largest hold approximately 13%. The sequencing input was lung tumor tissue. All receptors derive from a human donor with non-small cell lung cancer.

V and J are TRBV30 and TRBJ2-4; D possibly uses TRBD1 or TRBD2 (5 bases each). Trimming stripped 0 bases from V and 3 bases from J, with 12 bases between. This CDR3 region has 15 residues. Germline V gene sequence: CDR1 GTSNPN, CDR2 SVGIG (reference sequence). Here the CDR3 reads CAWSVLDSHKNIQYF. The CDR3, as DNA: TGTGCCTGGAGTGTACTAGACAGCCACAAAAACATTCAGTACTTC.

The rearrangement joins TRBV7-2 to TRBJ1-5; D is undetermined. The CDR3 runs 13 residues. Germline CDR1 and CDR2: SGHTA and FQGNSA. The V end was cut by 3 bases, the J end by 5 bases, with 8 bases between. In DNA, the CDR3 is TGTGCCAGCAGCTTCAAGGGAGATCAGCCCCAGCATTTT. Translation gives CASSFKGDQPQHF.

The chain couples TRBV19 to TRBJ2-4; 7 positions match TRBD1. Germline V gives CDR1 LNHDA, CDR2 SQIVND (reference sequence). The J segment lost 6 bases and the V segment lost 7 bases, leaving 9 bases of the junction unmatched. The CDR3 length is 14 residues. CDR3 region: CASKEGAGGNIQYF. CDR3 DNA: TGTGCCAGTAAAGAGGGGGCAGGCGGAAACATTCAGTACTTC.

The V gene is TRBV11-2, the J gene TRBJ2-2; 8 nucleotides align to TRBD1. V was clipped by 7 bases and J by 4 bases; unmatched bases: 14. The V gene's germline CDR1 is SGHAT and CDR2 FQNNGV. This CDR3 comprises 17 residues. CDR3 in amino acids: CASTNRRGQASTGELFF. CDR3 in DNA: TGTGCCAGCACCAATCGTAGGGGACAGGCCTCCACCGGGGAGCTGTTTTTT.

This clone was picked up a small number of times. This chain connects TRBV14 to TRBJ1-1, with D unresolved. The CDR3 covers 14 residues. The germline gives CDR1 SGHDN, CDR2 FVKESK. Trimming cost V 5 bases and J 1 base, with 11 bases left between them. The CDR3 coding sequence is TGTGCCAGCAGCTACCACAGTAGGAACACTGAAGCTTTCTTT. This encodes CASSYHSRNTEAFF.

The chain carries TRBV7-2 and TRBJ2-7, with TRBD1 matching 7 bases. CDR1 and CDR2 from the germline V gene are SGHTA and FQGNSA. This CDR3 has 14 residues. Trimming took 0 bases from V and 6 from J; bases not matched to a gene: 5. The CDR3 nucleotides are TGTGCCAGCAGCTTAGCGCAAGGGGGCTTCGAGCAGTACTTC. Translated, it gives CASSLAQGGFEQYF.

V and J are TRBV7-9 and TRBJ2-5; possibly TRBD2 for D (6 bases). Matching the DNA end better, TRBJ2-7 makes the J call doubtful. This CDR3 spans 14 amino acids. Looked up from germline, CDR1 is SEHNR and CDR2 is FQNEAQ (reference sequence). CDR3 residues: CASSLDRGSYEQYF. The CDR3 DNA is TGTGCCAGCAGCTTAGACCGGGGGTCCTACGAGCAGTACTTC.

This rearrangement joins TRBV27 to TRBJ2-7; D possibly corresponds to TRBD2 (6 bases). Trimming stripped 3 bases from V and 1 base from J, with 13 bases between. The V gene's germline CDR1 is MNHEY and CDR2 SMNVEV (reference sequence). CDR3 length: 15 amino acids. CDR3 nucleotide sequence: TGTGCCAGCAGTTTCAGCCGCGGGGCATCCTACGAGCAGTACTTC. Its protein is CASSFSRGASYEQYF.

The chain has TRBV5-6 and TRBJ1-3, with a possible D match to TRBD1 (6 bases). The CDR3 extends over 15 amino acids. Trimming left V 1 base short and J 1 base short, with 9 bases between. Germline V gives CDR1 SGHDT, CDR2 YYEEEE. CDR3: CASSLPTGSGNTIYF. CDR3 nucleotides: TGTGCCAGCAGCTTGCCTACAGGGTCTGGAAACACCATATATTTT.

Written as DNA, the CDR3 is TGTGCCAGTAGTATCGGACAGGGGTTGATGACGGATGGCTACACCTTC. The encoded protein is CASSIGQGLMTDGYTF. This sequence joins TRBV19 and TRBJ1-2; 9 bases map to TRBD1. The CDR3 is 16 amino acids. Trimming took 3 bases from V and 6 from J; bases not matched to a gene: 11. The V gene's germline CDR1 is LNHDA and CDR2 SQIVND (reference sequence). Full variable domain (rest looked up from reference TRBV19 and TRBJ1-2): DGGITQSPKYLFRKEGQNVTLSCEQNLNHDAMYWYRQDPGQGLRLIYYSQIVNDFQKGDIAEGYSVSREKKESFPLTVTSAQKNPTAFYLCASSIGQGLMTDGYTFGSGTRLTVV.

The J gene is TRBJ2-6, the V gene TRBV27; D is unclear. CDR3 length: 17 amino acids. V lost 8 bases, J lost 4 bases, and 21 bases lay in between. Germline V CDR1 and CDR2: MNHEY, SMNVEV (reference sequence). CDR3 coding DNA: TGTGCCAGCCAAAAACTCCACGCTCCTCCCGGGGCCAACGTCCTGACTTTC. This codes for CASQKLHAPPGANVLTF. Full variable domain (remainder filled in from reference TRBV27 and TRBJ2-6): EAQVTQNPRYLITVTGKKLTVTCSQNMNHEYMSWYRQDPGLGLRQIYYSMNVEVTDKGDVPEGYKVSRKEKRNFPLILESPSPNQTSLYFCASQKLHAPPGANVLTFGAGSRLTVL.

The rearrangement uses TRBV4-2 and TRBJ2-1; D is possibly TRBD1 or TRBD2 (6 bases each). The CDR3 is 15 amino acids. The germline V gene encodes CDR1 LGHNA and CDR2 YNFKEQ. The V end lost 0 bases, the J end lost 6 bases, and 12 bases lay between the germline ends. The CDR3 nucleotides are TGTGCCAGCAGCCAAGACCAGGGGAGGACCAATGAGCAGTTCTTC. It encodes CASSQDQGRTNEQFF.

This chain uses TRBV5-6 with TRBJ2-5; D possibly corresponds to TRBD2 (5 bases). The V end lost 0 bases, the J end lost 2 bases, and 8 bases lay between the germline ends. The V gene's germline CDR1 is SGHDT and CDR2 YYEEEE. This CDR3 comprises 14 residues. CDR3 in DNA: TGTGCCAGCAGCTTGGGACTATTTCAAGAGACCCAGTACTTC. This gives the protein CASSLGLFQETQYF.

This clone is medium-sized in the sample. The chain couples TRBV9 to TRBJ1-2; no reliable D call. V lost 3 bases to trimming and J lost 4 bases, with 10 bases between them. Germline CDR1 reads SGDLS; CDR2 reads YYNGEE. CDR3 length: 13 amino acids. CDR3 DNA: TGTGCCAGCAGCGCGACCCCAGGCTATGGCTACACCTTC. It is translated as CASSATPGYGYTF.

The chain combines TRBV4-2 with TRBJ1-6; D call uncertain. The CDR3 spans 15 residues. Trimming pared 0 bases from V and 10 bases from J, leaving 13 bases between. Germline CDR1 LGHNA, CDR2 YNFKEQ. In DNA, the CDR3 is TGTGCCAGCAGCCAAGAGGGCAGGAATGGATCACCCCTCCACTTT. It encodes CASSQEGRNGSPLHF.

This clone was picked up a small number of times. As DNA, the CDR3 is TGTGCCAGCAGTGAAATCTACGGGCAGGGGGCGAGAGGCTACACCTTC. The encoded protein is CASSEIYGQGARGYTF. V gene TRBV2 combines with J gene TRBJ1-2; TRBD1 matches 8 bases. V was pared by 2 bases and J by 8 bases, with 13 bases of the junction left unmatched. Germline V gene sequence: CDR1 SNHLY, CDR2 FYNNEI. The CDR3 length is 16 residues.

The chain recombines TRBV5-1 with TRBJ1-3; D remains ambiguous. Deletions cut 3 bases from V and 0 bases from J, with 10 bases between. This CDR3 spans 15 amino acids. Germline CDR1 reads SGHRS; CDR2 reads YFSETQ. DNA of the CDR3: TGCGCCAGCAGCTCCGACGGCAACTCTGGAAACACCATATATTTT. It yields the protein CASSSDGNSGNTIYF.

V and J are TRBV6-5 and TRBJ1-1, with D uncertain. The germline V gene has CDR1 MNHEY and CDR2 SVGAGI. V lost 2 bases and J 1 base, leaving 8 bases between the germline ends. CDR3 length equals 14 residues. The CDR3 reads CASSYRGGNTEAFF. CDR3 bases: TGTGCCAGCAGTTACCGTGGAGGGAACACTGAAGCTTTCTTT.

V and J are TRBV7-8 and TRBJ1-2; D is unresolved. V lost 1 base and J lost 4, with 7 bases in between. Germline assignment: CDR1 SGHVS and CDR2 FQNEAQ. The CDR3 extends over 13 amino acids. The CDR3 DNA follows: TGTGCCAGCAGCTTAGGGAGTGGCTATGGCTACACCTTC. Its translation is CASSLGSGYGYTF. The full variable domain, with the rest looked up from reference TRBV7-8 and TRBJ1-2, is GAGVSQSPRYKVAKRGQDVALRCDPISGHVSLFWYQQALGQGPEFLTYFQNEAQLDKSGLPSDRFFAERPEGSVSTLKIQRTQQEDSAVYLCASSLGSGYGYTFGSGTRLTVV.

V gene TRBV29-1 combines with J gene TRBJ1-1, with TRBD1 identical over 8 bases. J gave up 4 bases and V 4 bases, and 8 bases lay outside the gene matches. The CDR3 extends over 14 amino acids. Germline assignment: CDR1 SQVTM and CDR2 ANQGSEA. CDR3 region: CSVAGQGGVTEAFF. The CDR3 DNA follows: TGCAGCGTTGCCGGACAGGGCGGGGTCACTGAAGCTTTCTTT.

The chain couples TRBV4-1 to TRBJ2-5; 16 bases align to TRBD2. The CDR3 is 18 amino acids. J was trimmed by 5 bases and V by 3 bases; bases with no gene match: 9. Germline V gene data show CDR1 as MGHRA and CDR2 as YSYEKL. CDR3 protein: CASSHRGLAGGPGETQYF. The CDR3 DNA is TGCGCCAGCAGCCACCGGGGACTAGCGGGGGGGCCGGGGGAGACCCAGTACTTC.

The chain carries TRBV14 and TRBJ1-2; 7 bases line up with TRBD1. J lost 6 bases, V lost 5 bases, and 18 bases had no gene match. Germline CDR1 and CDR2: SGHDN and FVKESK. The CDR3 totals 17 residues. CDR3: CASSGVLEGAGWHGYTF. The CDR3, as DNA: TGTGCCAGCAGCGGAGTACTCGAGGGGGCGGGATGGCATGGCTACACCTTC.

The V call is TRBV7-6, the J call TRBJ2-5; D is possibly TRBD1 or TRBD2 (5 bases each). Germline V lookup: CDR1 SGHVS, CDR2 FNYEAQ. V was shortened by 6 bases and J by 4 bases, with 21 bases between the two germline ends. The length of the CDR3 is 16 residues. CDR3 sequence (DNA): TGTGCCAGCAGTCCCGAGCCGGGGACCCGGGGAGAGACCCAGTACTTC. Its translation: CASSPEPGTRGETQYF.